These T cell receptor beta chains were read from a single sample in a study of blood T cell repertoires in COVID-19. The assay was immunoSEQ multiplex PCR, and TCRdb's table has in-frame clones only and misses some. The sample includes 300,000 to 450,000 clones, 85% to 90% of them seen just once. Material: PBMCs or T cells enriched from blood (not recorded which). The receptors originated from a man between 18 and 29 years old who had recovered from COVID-19. CDR3s include the opening cysteine and the closing phenylalanine or tryptophan. D genes are given only for firm matches. Part of the rows lack a size; the others show once, few, many or a class for expanded clones.

j_call: TRBJ1-2; v_call: TRBV12-2; d_call: NA; clone_size: NA; cdr3_length: 17; cdr3_aa: CASRLKCGSGAFYGYTF; cdr3_nt: TGTGCAAGTCGCTTAAAATGTGGGTCAGGGGCCTTCTATGGCTACACCTTC
j_call: TRBJ1-4; v_call: TRBV27; d_call: NA; clone_size: NA; cdr3_length: 16; cdr3_aa: CASSVSPGQSWEKLFF; cdr3_nt: TGTGCCAGCAGTGTAAGCCCAGGGCAAAGTTGGGAAAAACTGTTTTTT
j_call: TRBJ2-1; v_call: TRBV29-1; d_call: TRBD2; clone_size: NA; cdr3_length: 14; cdr3_aa: CSVRNSGGYNEQFF; cdr3_nt: TGCAGCGTTCGGAATAGCGGGGGGTACAATGAGCAGTTCTTC
j_call: TRBJ1-2; v_call: TRBV19; d_call: NA; clone_size: NA; cdr3_length: 13; cdr3_aa: CASSAARSYGYTF; cdr3_nt: TGTGCCAGTAGTGCCGCTCGGAGCTATGGCTACACCTTC
j_call: TRBJ2-5; v_call: TRBV7-2; d_call: TRBD2; clone_size: NA; cdr3_length: 14; cdr3_aa: CASSFGGRGETQYF; cdr3_nt: TGTGCCAGCAGCTTTGGCGGGAGGGGGGAGACCCAGTACTTC
j_call: TRBJ2-3; v_call: TRBV14; d_call: TRBD1; clone_size: once; cdr3_length: 13; cdr3_aa: CASSQWPGGTQYF; cdr3_nt: TGTGCCAGCAGTCAATGGCCAGGGGGTACGCAGTATTTT
j_call: TRBJ2-3; v_call: TRBV10-1; d_call: TRBD2; clone_size: NA; cdr3_length: 16; cdr3_aa: CASSTFRGGITDTQYF; cdr3_nt: TGCGCCAGCAGTACGTTTCGGGGGGGAATCACAGATACGCAGTATTTT
j_call: TRBJ2-7; v_call: TRBV7-2; d_call: TRBD2; clone_size: NA; cdr3_length: 15; cdr3_aa: CASSLASGRSGEQYF; cdr3_nt: TGTGCCAGCAGCTTAGCTAGCGGGAGGTCGGGGGAGCAGTACTTC
j_call: TRBJ2-4; v_call: TRBV3-1/TRBV3-2; d_call: TRBD2; clone_size: NA; cdr3_length: 16; cdr3_aa: CASSQIAGGPKNIQYF; cdr3_nt: TGTGCCAGCAGCCAAATAGCGGGGGGGCCCAAAAACATTCAGTACTTC
j_call: TRBJ1-6; v_call: TRBV5-4; d_call: NA; clone_size: NA; cdr3_length: 16; cdr3_aa: CASSLESRNFNSPLHF; cdr3_nt: TGTGCCAGCAGCTTGGAATCTAGGAACTTTAATTCACCCCTCCACTTT
j_call: TRBJ2-7; v_call: TRBV19; d_call: NA; clone_size: NA; cdr3_length: 18; cdr3_aa: CASSIVGPVGDVSYEQYF; cdr3_nt: TGTGCCAGTAGTATAGTAGGGCCGGTAGGGGATGTCTCCTACGAGCAGTACTTC
j_call: TRBJ1-1; v_call: TRBV19; d_call: NA; clone_size: few; cdr3_length: 11; cdr3_aa: CASASRAEAFF; cdr3_nt: TGTGCCAGTGCCTCACGGGCTGAAGCTTTCTTT
j_call: TRBJ1-4; v_call: TRBV7-6; d_call: TRBD1; clone_size: NA; cdr3_length: 16; cdr3_aa: CASSSKTGGAYEKLFF; cdr3_nt: TGTGCCAGCAGCTCAAAGACAGGGGGCGCTTATGAAAAACTGTTTTTT
j_call: TRBJ2-1; v_call: TRBV18; d_call: NA; clone_size: NA; cdr3_length: 14; cdr3_aa: CASSRQGGMNEQFF; cdr3_nt: TGTGCCAGCTCCCGACAAGGAGGGATGAATGAGCAGTTCTTC
j_call: TRBJ2-3; v_call: TRBV21-1; d_call: NA; clone_size: NA; cdr3_length: 17; cdr3_aa: CASSKVLEVVSTDTQYF; cdr3_nt: TGTGCCAGCAGCAAAGTATTGGAGGTAGTTAGCACAGATACGCAGTATTTT
j_call: TRBJ2-1; v_call: TRBV7-3; d_call: NA; clone_size: NA; cdr3_length: 16; cdr3_aa: CASSPLQGPLRNEQFF; cdr3_nt: TGTGCCAGCAGCCCCCTCCAGGGGCCCTTACGCAATGAGCAGTTCTTC
j_call: TRBJ2-3; v_call: TRBV10-1; d_call: NA; clone_size: NA; cdr3_length: 14; cdr3_aa: CASSLNRETDTQYF; cdr3_nt: TGCGCCAGCAGCCTAAACAGGGAAACAGATACGCAGTATTTT
j_call: TRBJ2-2; v_call: TRBV28; d_call: NA; clone_size: NA; cdr3_length: 14; cdr3_aa: CASLIGGNTGELFF; cdr3_nt: TGTGCCAGCTTAATCGGGGGAAACACCGGGGAGCTGTTTTTT
j_call: TRBJ2-5; v_call: TRBV3-1/TRBV3-2; d_call: NA; clone_size: NA; cdr3_length: 17; cdr3_aa: CASSQDLRDTSPETQYF; cdr3_nt: TGTGCCAGCAGCCAAGATCTCCGGGACACTTCCCCAGAGACCCAGTACTTC
j_call: TRBJ2-7; v_call: TRBV7-8; d_call: NA; clone_size: NA; cdr3_length: 16; cdr3_aa: CASRPKPGDGSYEQYF; cdr3_nt: TGTGCCAGCAGACCAAAACCAGGGGATGGGTCCTACGAGCAGTACTTC
j_call: TRBJ2-3; v_call: TRBV19; d_call: NA; clone_size: NA; cdr3_length: 14; cdr3_aa: CASSPRGLTDTQYF; cdr3_nt: TGTGCCAGTAGTCCTCGCGGGCTCACAGATACGCAGTATTTT
j_call: TRBJ2-1; v_call: TRBV7-3; d_call: TRBD2; clone_size: NA; cdr3_length: 15; cdr3_aa: CASSSQRGGKNEQFF; cdr3_nt: TGTGCCAGCAGCTCTCAGCGGGGGGGAAAAAATGAGCAGTTCTTC
j_call: TRBJ1-3; v_call: TRBV2; d_call: NA; clone_size: NA; cdr3_length: 17; cdr3_aa: CASDQGWGVPSGNTIYF; cdr3_nt: TGTGCCAGCGATCAAGGTTGGGGGGTCCCCTCTGGAAACACCATATATTTT
j_call: TRBJ1-1; v_call: TRBV7-9; d_call: TRBD1; clone_size: NA; cdr3_length: 14; cdr3_aa: CASSFRQGETEAFF; cdr3_nt: TGTGCCAGCAGCTTCCGACAGGGGGAGACTGAAGCTTTCTTT
j_call: TRBJ2-7; v_call: TRBV27; d_call: TRBD1; clone_size: many; cdr3_length: 12; cdr3_aa: CASKGQYYEQYF; cdr3_nt: TGTGCCAGCAAGGGACAGTACTACGAGCAGTACTTC
j_call: TRBJ1-2; v_call: TRBV25-1; d_call: NA; clone_size: NA; cdr3_length: 12; cdr3_aa: CASSEDSYGYTF; cdr3_nt: TGTGCCAGCAGTGAGGACAGCTATGGCTACACCTTC
j_call: TRBJ1-2; v_call: TRBV5-1; d_call: TRBD1; clone_size: NA; cdr3_length: 15; cdr3_aa: CASSFRGGGTYGYTF; cdr3_nt: TGCGCCAGCAGCTTTCGAGGAGGGGGCACGTATGGCTACACCTTC
j_call: TRBJ1-2; v_call: TRBV7-2; d_call: TRBD1; clone_size: NA; cdr3_length: 14; cdr3_aa: CATRGTGNNYGYTF; cdr3_nt: TGTGCAACCCGCGGGACAGGGAATAACTATGGCTACACCTTC
j_call: TRBJ2-1; v_call: TRBV27; d_call: NA; clone_size: NA; cdr3_length: 14; cdr3_aa: CATNRGLSYNEQFF; cdr3_nt: TGTGCCACCAATCGGGGTCTCTCCTACAATGAGCAGTTCTTC
j_call: TRBJ2-1; v_call: TRBV5-1; d_call: NA; clone_size: NA; cdr3_length: 16; cdr3_aa: CASSSGGASSYNEQFF; cdr3_nt: TGCGCCAGCAGCTCTGGAGGGGCGAGCTCCTACAATGAGCAGTTCTTC
j_call: TRBJ2-6; v_call: TRBV29-1; d_call: TRBD1; clone_size: NA; cdr3_length: 15; cdr3_aa: CSAGGPSGGANVLTF; cdr3_nt: TGCAGCGCAGGGGGTCCCTCAGGGGGGGCCAACGTCCTGACTTTC
j_call: TRBJ2-3; v_call: TRBV7-9; d_call: TRBD2; clone_size: NA; cdr3_length: 17; cdr3_aa: CASSLPWASGRANTQYF; cdr3_nt: TGTGCCAGCAGCTTACCATGGGCTAGCGGGAGAGCGAATACGCAGTATTTT
j_call: TRBJ1-1; v_call: TRBV19; d_call: TRBD1; clone_size: NA; cdr3_length: 14; cdr3_aa: CASSADRVPGQAFF; cdr3_nt: TGTGCCAGTAGTGCCGACAGGGTCCCGGGACAAGCTTTCTTT
j_call: TRBJ1-4; v_call: TRBV5-6; d_call: NA; clone_size: NA; cdr3_length: 15; cdr3_aa: CASSPSLWPNEKLFF; cdr3_nt: TGTGCCAGCAGTCCGTCCCTCTGGCCTAATGAAAAACTGTTTTTT
j_call: TRBJ2-5; v_call: TRBV3-1/TRBV3-2; d_call: NA; clone_size: NA; cdr3_length: 15; cdr3_aa: CASSQGLSEGETQYF; cdr3_nt: TGTGCCAGCAGCCAAGGACTATCGGAGGGAGAGACCCAGTACTTC
j_call: TRBJ2-1; v_call: TRBV6-6; d_call: TRBD2; clone_size: NA; cdr3_length: 15; cdr3_aa: CASSPTSGIYNEQFF; cdr3_nt: TGTGCCAGCTCCCCGACTAGCGGGATATACAATGAGCAGTTCTTC
j_call: TRBJ1-1; v_call: TRBV5-1; d_call: TRBD1; clone_size: once; cdr3_length: 14; cdr3_aa: CASSDRGQDTEAFF; cdr3_nt: TGCGCCAGCAGCGACAGGGGGCAGGACACTGAAGCTTTCTTT
j_call: TRBJ2-2; v_call: TRBV6-4; d_call: TRBD1; clone_size: NA; cdr3_length: 13; cdr3_aa: CATRDRRTGELFF; cdr3_nt: TGTGCCACCCGGGACAGGAGAACCGGGGAGCTGTTTTTT
j_call: TRBJ2-1; v_call: TRBV27; d_call: TRBD2; clone_size: NA; cdr3_length: 15; cdr3_aa: CASSTGTSAYNEQFF; cdr3_nt: TGTGCCAGCAGTACCGGGACTAGCGCCTACAATGAGCAGTTCTTC
j_call: TRBJ1-4; v_call: TRBV2; d_call: NA; clone_size: NA; cdr3_length: 13; cdr3_aa: CASRLGTNEKLFF; cdr3_nt: TGTGCCAGCCGACTGGGAACTAATGAAAAACTGTTTTTT
j_call: TRBJ2-2; v_call: TRBV28; d_call: TRBD1; clone_size: NA; cdr3_length: 16; cdr3_aa: CASSRGTGGDTGELFF; cdr3_nt: TGTGCCAGCAGCCGAGGGACAGGGGGTGACACCGGGGAGCTGTTTTTT
j_call: TRBJ1-1; v_call: TRBV7-9; d_call: NA; clone_size: NA; cdr3_length: 12; cdr3_aa: CASSLTDLEAFF; cdr3_nt: TGTGCCAGCAGCTTGACAGACTTAGAAGCTTTCTTT
j_call: TRBJ2-7; v_call: TRBV18; d_call: NA; clone_size: once; cdr3_length: 16; cdr3_aa: CASSPLRQTLSYEQYF; cdr3_nt: TGTGCCAGCTCACCTTTAAGACAGACGCTTTCTTACGAGCAGTACTTC
j_call: TRBJ1-5; v_call: TRBV28; d_call: NA; clone_size: NA; cdr3_length: 15; cdr3_aa: CASSLAGRQDQPQHF; cdr3_nt: TGTGCCAGCAGTTTAGCGGGGCGCCAGGATCAGCCCCAGCATTTT
j_call: TRBJ1-1; v_call: TRBV19; d_call: NA; clone_size: NA; cdr3_length: 16; cdr3_aa: CASSIDAHPMNTEAFF; cdr3_nt: TGTGCCAGTAGTATAGACGCACATCCGATGAACACTGAAGCTTTCTTT
j_call: TRBJ1-1; v_call: TRBV19; d_call: NA; clone_size: NA; cdr3_length: 13; cdr3_aa: CASSMGAGTEAFF; cdr3_nt: TGTGCCAGTAGTATGGGGGCAGGGACTGAAGCTTTCTTT
j_call: TRBJ2-3; v_call: TRBV18; d_call: TRBD1; clone_size: NA; cdr3_length: 16; cdr3_aa: CASSPSQTGGADTQYF; cdr3_nt: TGTGCCAGCTCACCATCCCAGACAGGGGGTGCAGATACGCAGTATTTT
j_call: TRBJ1-4; v_call: TRBV7-9; d_call: TRBD1; clone_size: few; cdr3_length: 14; cdr3_aa: CASSSGTVNEKLFF; cdr3_nt: TGTGCCAGCAGTTCCGGGACAGTTAATGAAAAACTGTTTTTT
j_call: TRBJ2-7; v_call: TRBV19; d_call: NA; clone_size: NA; cdr3_length: 14; cdr3_aa: CASRPRVGYYEQYF; cdr3_nt: TGTGCCAGTAGGCCCCGAGTTGGTTACTACGAGCAGTACTTC
j_call: TRBJ2-7; v_call: TRBV19; d_call: NA; clone_size: few; cdr3_length: 12; cdr3_aa: CASSIGGYEQYF; cdr3_nt: TGTGCCAGTAGTATAGGAGGCTACGAGCAGTACTTC
j_call: TRBJ2-7; v_call: TRBV30; d_call: NA; clone_size: NA; cdr3_length: 13; cdr3_aa: CAWSRRPAYEQYF; cdr3_nt: TGTGCCTGGAGTCGGAGGCCCGCCTACGAGCAGTACTTC
j_call: TRBJ2-7; v_call: TRBV9; d_call: NA; clone_size: once; cdr3_length: 14; cdr3_aa: CASSPRLGRNEQYF; cdr3_nt: TGTGCCAGCAGCCCAAGACTAGGCAGGAACGAGCAGTACTTC
j_call: TRBJ1-4; v_call: TRBV5-6; d_call: TRBD1; clone_size: NA; cdr3_length: 14; cdr3_aa: CASSLDRGPGKLFF; cdr3_nt: TGTGCCAGCAGCTTGGACAGGGGGCCGGGAAAACTGTTTTTT